These T cell receptor beta chains were read from a single sample in a study of cytomegalovirus exposure and HLA in healthy donors. Here immunoSEQ multiplex PCR was the method, and the copy in TCRdb shows in-frame clones only, minus some. The table lists 94,000 or so clones, about three quarters of them singletons, with approximately 8.2% in the top ten. Sequenced: PBMCs. The source is a man in his sixties in good health and CMV-seronegative. CDR3s include the opening cysteine and the closing phenylalanine or tryptophan. Each record gives: J gene, V gene, clone size, D gene, CDR3 length, CDR3 DNA, CDR3 protein. The D gene is left open where the match is weak. Clone size appears in some rows only: once, few, many, or a class for an expanded clone.

J gene: TRBJ2-5; V gene: TRBV9; clone size: few; D gene: -; CDR3 length: 13; CDR3 DNA: TGTGCCAGCAGCGTAGGGCAGCGAGAGACCCAGTACTTC; CDR3 protein: CASSVGQRETQYF
J gene: TRBJ2-7; V gene: TRBV5-1; clone size: once; D gene: TRBD2; CDR3 length: 17; CDR3 DNA: TGCGCCAGCAGCCCGGGACTAGCGGGGGCCAATTCCTACGAGCAGTACTTC; CDR3 protein: CASSPGLAGANSYEQYF
J gene: TRBJ2-3; V gene: TRBV5-4; clone size: few; D gene: -; CDR3 length: 14; CDR3 DNA: TGTGCCAGCAGAAATCCAGGGAGCACAGATACGCAGTATTTT; CDR3 protein: CASRNPGSTDTQYF
J gene: TRBJ1-1; V gene: TRBV30; clone size: -; D gene: TRBD1; CDR3 length: 12; CDR3 DNA: TGTGCCGGGGACAGGCGGAACACTGAAGCTTTCTTT; CDR3 protein: CAGDRRNTEAFF
J gene: TRBJ2-1; V gene: TRBV29-1; clone size: -; D gene: -; CDR3 length: 13; CDR3 DNA: TGCAGCGTTGAAGATCGGGGGAAGGATGAGCAGTTCTTC; CDR3 protein: CSVEDRGKDEQFF
J gene: TRBJ2-1; V gene: TRBV4-2; clone size: -; D gene: TRBD2; CDR3 length: 16; CDR3 DNA: TGTGCCAGCAGCCAAGCTAGCGGGGTGGGCTACAATGAGCAGTTCTTC; CDR3 protein: CASSQASGVGYNEQFF
J gene: TRBJ1-5; V gene: TRBV30; clone size: -; D gene: -; CDR3 length: 14; CDR3 DNA: TGTGCCTGGAGTGGGGGGGATAGCAATCAGCCCCAGCATTTT; CDR3 protein: CAWSGGDSNQPQHF
J gene: TRBJ2-1; V gene: TRBV5-4; clone size: once; D gene: TRBD1; CDR3 length: 14; CDR3 DNA: TGTGCCAGCAGCTTTTTGGGACAGGGACGGGAGCAGTTCTTC; CDR3 protein: CASSFLGQGREQFF
J gene: TRBJ1-1; V gene: TRBV27; clone size: -; D gene: TRBD1; CDR3 length: 16; CDR3 DNA: TGTGCCAGCAGTTTACCGGGACAGGGGGCGCCTACTGAAGCTTTCTTT; CDR3 protein: CASSLPGQGAPTEAFF
J gene: TRBJ1-2; V gene: TRBV13; clone size: -; D gene: TRBD1; CDR3 length: 14; CDR3 DNA: TGTGCCAGCAGCTCGGGACAGGGTCTTAGAGGCTACACCTTC; CDR3 protein: CASSSGQGLRGYTF
J gene: TRBJ2-3; V gene: TRBV30; clone size: -; D gene: -; CDR3 length: 14; CDR3 DNA: TGTGCCTGGGGAGGGCCCTCTAGCACAGATACGCAGTATTTT; CDR3 protein: CAWGGPSSTDTQYF
J gene: TRBJ2-7; V gene: TRBV5-4; clone size: few; D gene: -; CDR3 length: 15; CDR3 DNA: TGTGCCAGCAGCTTTTTTAGCCGGGACTCCTACGAGCAGTACTTC; CDR3 protein: CASSFFSRDSYEQYF
J gene: TRBJ2-3; V gene: TRBV7-2; clone size: -; D gene: TRBD2; CDR3 length: 14; CDR3 DNA: TGTGCCAGCACACAGACTAGCGTCACAGATACGCAGTATTTT; CDR3 protein: CASTQTSVTDTQYF
J gene: TRBJ2-1; V gene: TRBV27; clone size: -; D gene: TRBD2; CDR3 length: 17; CDR3 DNA: TGTGCCAGCAGTCCGCGACTAGCGGGGGGCCCCTACAATGAGCAGTTCTTC; CDR3 protein: CASSPRLAGGPYNEQFF
J gene: TRBJ2-3; V gene: TRBV11-3; clone size: -; D gene: -; CDR3 length: 13; CDR3 DNA: TGTGCCAGCAGCGCCTCCCCTGGGGGGACGCAGTATTTT; CDR3 protein: CASSASPGGTQYF
J gene: TRBJ2-5; V gene: TRBV23-1; clone size: -; D gene: TRBD1; CDR3 length: 15; CDR3 DNA: TGCGCCAGCAGTCCGACCAGGACAGGGCAAGAGACCCAGTACTTC; CDR3 protein: CASSPTRTGQETQYF
J gene: TRBJ2-7; V gene: TRBV27; clone size: -; D gene: TRBD2; CDR3 length: 14; CDR3 DNA: TGTGCCAGCAGCTTGGGACTAGCGTCTCTCGAGCAGTACTTC; CDR3 protein: CASSLGLASLEQYF
J gene: TRBJ2-5; V gene: TRBV2; clone size: -; D gene: -; CDR3 length: 17; CDR3 DNA: TGTGCCAGCAGTCGCAGAGCTAGCGTTTTTCGTGTGGAGACCCAGTACTTC; CDR3 protein: CASSRRASVFRVETQYF
J gene: TRBJ1-2; V gene: TRBV30; clone size: -; D gene: -; CDR3 length: 14; CDR3 DNA: TGTGCCTGGAATTTTGGGGCCCCCCTCTATGGCTACACCTTC; CDR3 protein: CAWNFGAPLYGYTF
J gene: TRBJ2-7; V gene: TRBV10-3; clone size: -; D gene: TRBD2; CDR3 length: 17; CDR3 DNA: TGTGCCATCAGTGAAGGGACTAGCGGGAGAAGGCCCTACGAGCAGTACTTC; CDR3 protein: CAISEGTSGRRPYEQYF
J gene: TRBJ2-1; V gene: TRBV9; clone size: few; D gene: TRBD1; CDR3 length: 15; CDR3 DNA: TGTGCCAGCAGCTACGGACAGGGGGGGAGGGATGATCAGTTCTTC; CDR3 protein: CASSYGQGGRDDQFF
J gene: TRBJ2-7; V gene: TRBV5-8; clone size: -; D gene: TRBD2; CDR3 length: 17; CDR3 DNA: TGTGCCAGCAGCAACCCACCCCTAGCGGGAGAACCCTACGAGCAGTGCTTC; CDR3 protein: CASSNPPLAGEPYEQCF
J gene: TRBJ2-3; V gene: TRBV19; clone size: -; D gene: -; CDR3 length: 15; CDR3 DNA: TGTGCCAGTAGTATACAGCTAGCAGCGGCGGATACGCAGTATTTT; CDR3 protein: CASSIQLAAADTQYF
J gene: TRBJ1-1; V gene: TRBV5-5; clone size: -; D gene: -; CDR3 length: 14; CDR3 DNA: TGTGCCAGCAGCTGGTCCGGGGTAGGCACTGAAGCTTTCTTT; CDR3 protein: CASSWSGVGTEAFF
J gene: TRBJ2-1; V gene: TRBV7-2; clone size: few; D gene: TRBD2; CDR3 length: 14; CDR3 DNA: TGTGCCAGCAGCTCCGGGGGGGCGATCAATGAGCAGTTCTTC; CDR3 protein: CASSSGGAINEQFF
J gene: TRBJ2-1; V gene: TRBV5-1; clone size: -; D gene: -; CDR3 length: 15; CDR3 DNA: TGCGCCAGTCAGGATACAGGGTTATCCTACAATGAGCAGTTCTTC; CDR3 protein: CASQDTGLSYNEQFF
J gene: TRBJ1-3; V gene: TRBV28; clone size: -; D gene: -; CDR3 length: 14; CDR3 DNA: TGTGCCAGCAGTGTTACAGGGCCGAGAAACACCATATATTTT; CDR3 protein: CASSVTGPRNTIYF
J gene: TRBJ2-1; V gene: TRBV9; clone size: once; D gene: TRBD2; CDR3 length: 16; CDR3 DNA: TGTGCCAGCAGCGTAGTCGCTCTAGCGGTCTACAATGAGCAGTTCTTC; CDR3 protein: CASSVVALAVYNEQFF
J gene: TRBJ2-3; V gene: TRBV30; clone size: -; D gene: -; CDR3 length: 16; CDR3 DNA: TGTGCCTGGAGTGTACTTGGAGGGAGAGGCACAGATACGCAGTATTTT; CDR3 protein: CAWSVLGGRGTDTQYF
J gene: TRBJ2-5; V gene: TRBV7-7; clone size: -; D gene: -; CDR3 length: 13; CDR3 DNA: TGTGCCAGCAGCTTAGCGGGAGTTGAGACCCAGTACTTC; CDR3 protein: CASSLAGVETQYF
J gene: TRBJ2-1; V gene: TRBV6-1; clone size: -; D gene: -; CDR3 length: 13; CDR3 DNA: TGTGCCTGCACGCGGAGACGTGACAATGAGCAGTTCTTC; CDR3 protein: CACTRRRDNEQFF
J gene: TRBJ2-5; V gene: TRBV13; clone size: -; D gene: TRBD2; CDR3 length: 13; CDR3 DNA: TGTGCCAGCAGCTGGGGGGGTAAAGAGACCCAGTACTTC; CDR3 protein: CASSWGGKETQYF
J gene: TRBJ1-1; V gene: TRBV5-1; clone size: -; D gene: TRBD1; CDR3 length: 17; CDR3 DNA: TGCGCCAGCAGCTCCCTGGACAGGGGGGTCGGCGGCACTGAAGCTTTCTTT; CDR3 protein: CASSSLDRGVGGTEAFF
J gene: TRBJ2-7; V gene: TRBV25-1; clone size: -; D gene: TRBD1; CDR3 length: 13; CDR3 DNA: TGTGCCAGCAGTGGGACAGGCCACCTAGGGCAGTACTTC; CDR3 protein: CASSGTGHLGQYF
J gene: TRBJ2-6; V gene: TRBV19; clone size: -; D gene: -; CDR3 length: 15; CDR3 DNA: TGTGCCAGTAGTATGGGCAGGTTTGGGGCCAACGTCCTGACTTTC; CDR3 protein: CASSMGRFGANVLTF
J gene: TRBJ1-2; V gene: TRBV27; clone size: few; D gene: -; CDR3 length: 13; CDR3 DNA: TGTGCCAGCAGTTTAGGGGGGACTATCGGCTACACCTTC; CDR3 protein: CASSLGGTIGYTF
J gene: TRBJ1-6; V gene: TRBV5-1; clone size: -; D gene: -; CDR3 length: 17; CDR3 DNA: TGCGCCAGCAGCTTGGCCGGGAATGGTAATTCGAACTCACCCCTCCACTTT; CDR3 protein: CASSLAGNGNSNSPLHF
J gene: TRBJ2-1; V gene: TRBV6-1; clone size: -; D gene: TRBD2; CDR3 length: 15; CDR3 DNA: TGTGCCAGCAGCGACGCTAGCGGGGCCTACAATGAGCAGTTCTTC; CDR3 protein: CASSDASGAYNEQFF
J gene: TRBJ2-5; V gene: TRBV5-8; clone size: -; D gene: TRBD2; CDR3 length: 13; CDR3 DNA: TGTGCCAGCAGCGGGGACTATCAAGAGACCCAGTACTTC; CDR3 protein: CASSGDYQETQYF
J gene: TRBJ2-2; V gene: TRBV27; clone size: few; D gene: TRBD2; CDR3 length: 14; CDR3 DNA: TGTGCCAGCAGTTTTTTGCGGGGGGCCGGGGAGCTGTTTTTT; CDR3 protein: CASSFLRGAGELFF
J gene: TRBJ2-1; V gene: TRBV7-2; clone size: -; D gene: TRBD1; CDR3 length: 16; CDR3 DNA: TGTGCCAGCAGCCTACCATTCGAGGGGGCCGGAGATGAGCAGTTCTTC; CDR3 protein: CASSLPFEGAGDEQFF
J gene: TRBJ1-3; V gene: TRBV18; clone size: -; D gene: -; CDR3 length: 15; CDR3 DNA: TGTGCCAGCTCGCCTCGGGAGGGCTCTGGAAACACCATATATTTT; CDR3 protein: CASSPREGSGNTIYF
J gene: TRBJ2-1; V gene: TRBV9; clone size: -; D gene: -; CDR3 length: 14; CDR3 DNA: TGTGCCAGCAGCGTAGGCCCCTTAGTGGATGAGCAGTTCTTC; CDR3 protein: CASSVGPLVDEQFF
J gene: TRBJ2-7; V gene: TRBV5-4; clone size: few; D gene: TRBD2; CDR3 length: 15; CDR3 DNA: TGTGCCAGCAGCTTGGTTGGGGGAGGGACCTACGAGCAGTACTTC; CDR3 protein: CASSLVGGGTYEQYF
J gene: TRBJ1-2; V gene: TRBV7-2; clone size: -; D gene: TRBD1; CDR3 length: 15; CDR3 DNA: TGTGCCAGCAGCTTAGAGGCAGGGGGCGGCTATGGCTACACCTTC; CDR3 protein: CASSLEAGGGYGYTF
J gene: TRBJ2-1; V gene: TRBV6-4; clone size: -; D gene: -; CDR3 length: 13; CDR3 DNA: TGTGCCAGCAGTGACTCTCTAAGCGATGAGCAGTTCTTC; CDR3 protein: CASSDSLSDEQFF
J gene: TRBJ2-3; V gene: TRBV4-2; clone size: -; D gene: TRBD2; CDR3 length: 17; CDR3 DNA: TGTGCCAGCAGCCAAGAGAGCGGGAGGGCCTCGGGAGATACGCAGTATTTT; CDR3 protein: CASSQESGRASGDTQYF
J gene: TRBJ2-1; V gene: TRBV6-1; clone size: -; D gene: TRBD2; CDR3 length: 14; CDR3 DNA: TGTGCCAGCCTCCGGGCTAGCGGGGATCCCCGCCGGTTCTTC; CDR3 protein: CASLRASGDPRRFF
J gene: TRBJ2-7; V gene: TRBV29-1; clone size: -; D gene: -; CDR3 length: 13; CDR3 DNA: TGCAGCGTTGAGGGCTCTAACTCCTACGAGCAGTACTTC; CDR3 protein: CSVEGSNSYEQYF
J gene: TRBJ1-2; V gene: TRBV5-6; clone size: -; D gene: -; CDR3 length: 14; CDR3 DNA: TGTGCCAGCAGCCCCCTAAGACAGCACTATGGCTACACCTTC; CDR3 protein: CASSPLRQHYGYTF
J gene: TRBJ1-2; V gene: TRBV10-2; clone size: -; D gene: -; CDR3 length: 12; CDR3 DNA: TGCGCCAGCAGTGAGTTTTCGGGTGGCTACACCTTC; CDR3 protein: CASSEFSGGYTF
J gene: TRBJ2-3; V gene: TRBV11-3; clone size: medium-sized; D gene: TRBD1; CDR3 length: 17; CDR3 DNA: TGTGCCAGCAGCCCCACAGGGGGCGGGATGGAGATAGATACGCAGTATTTT; CDR3 protein: CASSPTGGGMEIDTQYF
J gene: TRBJ1-1; V gene: TRBV29-1; clone size: -; D gene: TRBD1; CDR3 length: 13; CDR3 DNA: TGCAGCGTTGACAGGACAGGACACACTGAAGCTTTCTTT; CDR3 protein: CSVDRTGHTEAFF
J gene: TRBJ2-2; V gene: TRBV5-6; clone size: few; D gene: TRBD2; CDR3 length: 15; CDR3 DNA: TGTGCCAGCAGCTTGCGGACTAGTATGACCGGGGAGCTGTTTTTT; CDR3 protein: CASSLRTSMTGELFF
J gene: TRBJ1-2; V gene: TRBV25-1; clone size: few; D gene: TRBD1; CDR3 length: 13; CDR3 DNA: TGTGCCAGCAGTGAAGGACAGGGACGTGGCTACACCTTC; CDR3 protein: CASSEGQGRGYTF